These 28 T cell receptor beta chains were all obtained from the same sample, sequenced in a study of post-analysis software for immune sequencing data. cDNA libraries for TCR beta contained unique molecular identifiers. In TCRdb, the PCR reads were re-called with MiXCR into one record per CDR3 protein. The table shows 750,000 to 950,000 distinct CDR3 sequences, with around 53% occurring only once. General study points: There were about 5 TRBV segments more frequent in patients than controls, and TRBV5-6, TRBV5-1 and TRBV20-1 were among them.

Their specific antigens are unknown. Sequences were obtained from blood. The receptor source for this set is a girl aged 10 to 17 with multiple sclerosis.

The chain employs TRBV7-3 and TRBJ2-1; possible D gene TRBD2, 7 bases. CDR1 and CDR2 from the germline V gene are SGHTA and FQGTGA. The CDR3 runs 14 residues. V dropped 4 bases and J dropped 5 bases, with 12 bases sitting between them. The CDR3: CASSWGGLNNEQFF. DNA of the CDR3: TGTGCCAGCAGCTGGGGGGGCCTTAACAATGAGCAGTTCTTC.

The chain couples TRBV6-5 to TRBJ2-7; D gene uncertain. Matching the DNA end better, TRBJ2-1 makes the J call doubtful. Germline V gene sequence: CDR1 MNHEY, CDR2 SVGAGI. The CDR3 contains 13 residues. CDR3 DNA sequence: TGTGCCAGCAGTTACAGGTCCACCAATGAGCAGTTCTTC. It yields the protein CASSYRSTNEQFF.

V is TRBV4-2 and J is TRBJ1-4, with D possibly TRBD1 on 6 matching bases. From germline, CDR1 is LGHNA and CDR2 YNFKEQ. The CDR3 is made up of 16 amino acids. Trimming took off 1 base at V and 6 bases at J, with 15 bases between the two ends. The CDR3 DNA follows: TGTGCCAGCAGCCAAGTGGCGGGGGCGGTGGATGAAAAACTGTTTTTT. Amino acid sequence: CASSQVAGAVDEKLFF.

The genes are TRBV29-1 and TRBJ1-2, with D possibly TRBD1 on 5 matching bases. The CDR3 sequence is 13 residues long. Germline loops: CDR1 SQVTM, CDR2 ANQGSEA. Between the trimmed V and J ends, which lost 3 bases and 4 bases, there was a span of 12 bases. The CDR3, as DNA: TGCAGCGTTGATCCCGGGGGTATCTATGGCTACACCTTC. Encoded protein: CSVDPGGIYGYTF.

As concerns this clonotype: The junction differs from germline at one of its ends, possibly a read error. This rearrangement joins TRBV7-2 to TRBJ1-2; no definite D call. This CDR3 has 13 amino acids. Per the germline V gene, CDR1 is SGHTA and CDR2 is FQGNSA. CDR3 amino acids: CGSSLESVYGYTF. DNA of the CDR3: TGTGGCAGCAGCTTAGAAAGTGTCTATGGCTACACCTTC.

CDR3 sequence (DNA): TGTGCCATCAGTGAGTTCGACAGGGGAAGTAATTCACCCCTCCACTTT. Protein sequence: CAISEFDRGSNSPLHF. V is TRBV10-3 and J is TRBJ1-6, with TRBD1 matching 8 bases. V shed 1 base and J 6 bases; nucleotides not matched to a gene: 5. This CDR3 spans 16 amino acids. The germline V gene has CDR1 ENHRY and CDR2 SYGVKD.

The rearrangement uses TRBV6-5 and TRBJ2-3, with D perhaps given as TRBD1 or TRBD2 (5 bases each). The length of the CDR3 is 15 residues. CDR1 and CDR2 from the germline V gene are MNHEY and SVGAGI. V was shortened by 5 bases and J by 2 bases, with 14 bases between the two germline ends. Here the CDR3 DNA reads TGTGCCAGCAGTCCATTCGGGGACGCCACAGATACGCAGTATTTT. Translated: CASSPFGDATDTQYF.

This chain links TRBV6-2 or TRBV6-3 with TRBJ1-2; D call uncertain. CDR1 and CDR2 from the germline V gene are MNHEY and SVGEGT. The CDR3 is 10 amino acids. The germline V and J ends were trimmed by 10 bases and 8 bases, with 11 bases remaining between them. CDR3 loop: CATGLMGYTF. The CDR3 region has the DNA TGTGCCACCGGTCTGATGGGCTACACCTTC.

This chain links TRBV7-9 with TRBJ2-4; possibly TRBD2 for D (7 bases). The CDR3 consists of 16 residues. Trimming pared 2 bases from V and 10 bases from J, leaving 21 bases between. Germline V gene data show CDR1 as SEHNR and CDR2 as FQNEAQ (reference sequence). The CDR3 spells CASSLFRGASVLIQYF. CDR3 DNA: TGTGCCAGCAGCTTATTCCGGGGGGCGTCGGTTTTGATTCAGTACTTC.

The chain employs TRBV7-3 and TRBJ1-2; the D gene is possibly TRBD1 (5 bases). The CDR3 is made up of 16 amino acids. V lost 4 bases and J 11 bases, leaving 26 bases between the germline ends. The V gene's germline CDR1 is SGHTA and CDR2 FQGTGA. CDR3 loop: CASSWDAGTPLCGYTF. The CDR3 DNA reads TGTGCCAGCAGCTGGGACGCCGGGACGCCTCTTTGTGGTTACACCTTC.

In this sample, this clonotype turned up a few times. J is TRBJ2-1 and V is TRBV29-1, with D unresolved. Germline assignment: CDR1 SQVTM and CDR2 ANQGSEA. V was shortened by 6 bases and J by 0 bases, with 15 bases between the two germline ends. There are 15 residues in the CDR3. The CDR3 loop reads CSVKAGLSSYNEQFF. The CDR3 nucleotides are TGCAGCGTAAAGGCAGGCCTGAGCTCCTACAATGAGCAGTTCTTC.

The chain combines TRBV20-1 with TRBJ2-1, with 10 bases fitting TRBD2. CDR3 length equals 14 residues. The junction had 6 bases not matched to a gene; V was cut back by 6 bases and J by 4 bases. Germline V gene sequence: CDR1 DFQATT, CDR2 SNEGSKA (reference sequence). CDR3 amino acids: CSAPTSGTYNEQFF. For the CDR3, the DNA is TGCAGTGCCCCAACTAGCGGGACTTACAATGAGCAGTTCTTC.

The rearrangement joins TRBV12-3 or TRBV12-4 to TRBJ2-1, with D possibly matching TRBD1 (6 bases). The length of the CDR3 is 15 residues. The V end was cut by 6 bases, the J end by 6 bases, with 18 bases between. The CDR3 spells CASRPGTPKGNEQFF. The CDR3 DNA reads TGTGCCAGCAGGCCCGGGACACCGAAAGGCAATGAGCAGTTCTTC.

J is TRBJ2-7 and V is TRBV7-2; 8 nucleotides align to TRBD2. The CDR3 contains 15 residues. Germline V lookup: CDR1 SGHTA, CDR2 FQGNSA. J gave up 2 bases and V 3 bases, and 6 bases lay outside the gene matches. CDR3 coding DNA: TGTGCCAGCAGCTTCAGCGGGAGTGGAGCCTACGAGCAGTACTTC. Its protein product is CASSFSGSGAYEQYF.

This clonotype has a count of ten or more. Germline is not matched at one junction end, which may reflect a read error. This CDR3 is CASSQDRAYEQYF. The CDR3 nucleotides are TGCGCCAGCAGCCAGGACAGGGCCTATGAGCAGTACTTC. The rearrangement joins TRBV4-2 to TRBJ2-7, with 8 bases that match TRBD1. Germline lookup yields CDR1 LGHNA and CDR2 YNFKEQ. The CDR3 extends over 13 amino acids.

V is TRBV20-1 and J is TRBJ1-5, with 10 bases aligning to TRBD1. Germline trimming cut 5 bases from V and 10 bases from J; bases unmatched to any gene: 11. Germline CDR1 reads DFQATT; CDR2 reads SNEGSKA (reference sequence). The CDR3 length is 14 residues. The CDR3 bases are TGCAGTGCTGTTCCCGGGACAGGGGCTCCTCCCCAGCATTTT. Translated: CSAVPGTGAPPQHF.

In this sample, this clonotype turned up a few times. In DNA form, the CDR3 reads TGTGCCAGCAGTTACGAGGGGGCGAGTACTTATAGCAATCAGCCCCAGCATTTT. It is translated as CASSYEGASTYSNQPQHF. The chain combines TRBV12-3 or TRBV12-4 with TRBJ1-5; 7 bases are a match to TRBD1. The V and J ends lost 4 bases and 0 bases, in that order; junction bases with no gene match: 12. The CDR3 runs 18 residues.

A few counts support this clonotype. The J gene is TRBJ2-7, the V gene TRBV7-9; weak D call: TRBD2 (5 bases). The CDR3 extends over 12 amino acids. V was cut by 6 bases and J by 4 bases, with 10 bases left in between. In germline, CDR1 is SEHNR, CDR2 FQNEAQ (reference sequence). The DNA of the CDR3 is TGTGCCAGCAGTACCGGGATGTACGAGCAGTACTTC. This encodes CASSTGMYEQYF.

This clonotype appeared a few times. The genes are TRBV12-3 or TRBV12-4 and TRBJ2-3; D is unclear. V shed 1 base and J shed 2 bases, with 7 bases lying between them. The CDR3 extends over 14 amino acids. The CDR3 here is CASSLGVVTDTQYF. CDR3 nucleotide sequence: TGTGCCAGCAGTTTAGGCGTCGTCACAGATACGCAGTATTTT.

The chain employs TRBV14 and TRBJ2-7, with 13 bases that match TRBD2. CDR3 length equals 17 residues. Germline CDR1 reads SGHDN; CDR2 reads FVKESK. V gave up 4 bases and J gave up 3 bases; unmatched junction bases: 9. CDR3 sequence: CASSPFTSGRAFYEQYF. As DNA, the CDR3 is TGTGCCAGCAGCCCCTTCACTAGCGGGAGGGCCTTCTACGAGCAGTACTTC. The whole variable domain, remainder taken from reference TRBV14 and TRBJ2-7, is EAGVTQFPSHSVIEKGQTVTLRCDPISGHDNLYWYRRVMGKEIKFLLHFVKESKQDESGMPNNRFLAERTGGTYSTLKVQPAELEDSGVYFCASSPFTSGRAFYEQYFGPGTRLTVT.

The chain carries TRBV5-6 and TRBJ2-3, with D tentatively TRBD1 (7 bases). This CDR3 is built from 16 residues. Germline V gene data show CDR1 as SGHDT and CDR2 as YYEEEE. V was pared by 4 bases and J by 2 bases, with 17 bases between. For the CDR3, the DNA is TGTGCCAGCAGCCCAGAGGGGGCGGGGTACACAGATACGCAGTATTTT. It is translated as CASSPEGAGYTDTQYF. Drawing the rest from reference TRBV5-6 and TRBJ2-3, the complete variable domain is DAGVTQSPTHLIKTRGQQVTLRCSPKSGHDTVSWYQQALGQGPQFIFQYYEEEERQRGNFPDRFSGHQFPNYSSELNVNALLLGDSALYLCASSPEGAGYTDTQYFGPGTRLTVL.

The genes are TRBV2 and TRBJ1-2, with D perhaps TRBD1 (5 bases). The V gene lost 3 bases and the J gene lost 8 bases, with 13 bases spanning the gap. The length of the CDR3 is 13 residues. CDR1 and CDR2 from the germline V gene are SNHLY and FYNNEI. In nucleotides, the CDR3 is TGTGCCAGCAGTGATGACTATTCAGGGGGCTACACCTTC. Its translation is CASSDDYSGGYTF.

This chain links TRBV12-3 or TRBV12-4 with TRBJ2-5; tentatively, D is TRBD1 (5 bases). The DNA end is a closer match to TRBJ2-7, so the J assignment may be wrong. The CDR3 covers 16 residues. The CDR3 DNA sequence: TGTGCCAGCACCTTGGGGCAGATTAAAAACCCGGGCGAGCAGTACTTC. It yields the protein CASTLGQIKNPGEQYF.

In this sample, this clonotype turned up a few times. This sequence joins TRBV15 and TRBJ2-5; TRBD2 aligns across 9 bases. CDR3 size: 16 residues. From germline, CDR1 is LNHNV and CDR2 YYDKDF (reference sequence). V shed 2 bases, J shed 1 base, and the junction held 5 bases outside the gene matches. The CDR3 nucleotides are TGTGCCACCAGCAGAAAGACTAGCGGCCTCCAAGAGACCCAGTACTTC. Amino acids: CATSRKTSGLQETQYF.

V usage is TRBV29-1 and J usage is TRBJ2-1; no firm D call. Germline assignment: CDR1 SQVTM and CDR2 ANQGSEA. This CDR3 contains 11 residues. V shed 5 bases and J shed 9 bases, with 11 bases lying between them. The CDR3 protein is CSVSPLGEQFF. The CDR3 DNA reads TGCAGCGTTTCCCCTCTTGGTGAGCAGTTCTTC.

V and J are TRBV14 and TRBJ2-5; D unclear. Near its end, the DNA agrees better with TRBJ2-7, so the J call may be wrong. The CDR3 is made up of 13 amino acids. The germline gives CDR1 SGHDN, CDR2 FVKESK. CDR3 in amino acids: CASSQDMGYEQYF. CDR3 DNA: TGTGCCAGCAGCCAAGATATGGGTTACGAGCAGTACTTC.

This chain joins TRBV14 and TRBJ2-7, with D possibly being TRBD1 (5 bases). The CDR3 has 13 residues. The V and J ends lost 4 bases and 5 bases respectively, with 12 bases between them. Looked up from germline, CDR1 is SGHDN and CDR2 is FVKESK. In DNA, the CDR3 is TGTGCCAGCAGCCTAAGGGGCTCGGACGAGCAGTACTTC. This encodes CASSLRGSDEQYF. The whole variable domain, remainder taken from reference TRBV14 and TRBJ2-7, is EAGVTQFPSHSVIEKGQTVTLRCDPISGHDNLYWYRRVMGKEIKFLLHFVKESKQDESGMPNNRFLAERTGGTYSTLKVQPAELEDSGVYFCASSLRGSDEQYFGPGTRLTVT.

The genes are TRBV7-8 and TRBJ2-1, with TRBD2 identical over 9 bases. The junction had 6 bases not matched to a gene; V was cut back by 5 bases and J by 1 base. In germline, CDR1 is SGHVS, CDR2 FQNEAQ. This CDR3 region has 16 residues. CDR3 bases: TGTGCCAGCAGCCCGAGGAGCGGGAGGTCCTACAATGAGCAGTTCTTC. It codes for CASSPRSGRSYNEQFF.